Described below is a single TCR beta chain sequence and its context. Its cognate antigen is unknown. cDNA libraries for TRB were generated by 5' RACE incorporating UMI labels. Following a re-call of the 5' RACE reads, TCRdb has one entry per CDR3 protein and lacks DNA. This repertoire comprises under 60,000 distinct CDR3 sequences; its ten largest clones make up roughly 0.6%. This specimen comes from a study of CXCR3-negative and CXCR3-positive naive CD8 T cells. Among CD8+ T cells, naive ones were CD45RO-CCR7+CD27+CD95-. Study conclusions and caveats: The study found more hydrophobic TRB CDR3s in CXCR3-positive naive cells than in CXCR3-negative naive cells. Whereas memory cells differed, naive CXCR3-negative and CXCR3-positive cells shared similar TRBV-TRBJ usage. Naive subsets were similarly diverse, while memory CD8+ repertoires were much less diverse. With CXCR3 expression partially decreased after cryopreservation, most assays relied on fresh PBMCs.

The CDR3 runs to 12 residues. Germline lookup yields CDR1 SNHLY and CDR2 FYNNEI. The sequence was collected from a human donor in good health. Some clones in this sample may be carry-over from other donors' samples. This chain joins TRBV2 and TRBJ2-7. Sequencing used naive CXCR3+ CD8+ T cells from blood. Subset in this sample: CD45RO-CCR7+CD27+CD95- naive CD8+ T cells expressing CXCR3 (TNR3+). CDR3: CASSVLPPEQYF.